This T cell receptor beta chain appears in the sequencing data of a study of CD8+ T cells in alopecia areata. Study context: A 6-month off-drug phase came after tofacitinib, which had lasted 6 to 18 months.

As for this clone: What it recognizes is unknown.

Extracted RNA was reverse transcribed, and the resulting cDNA served as sequencing template. Clones were sequenced by immunoSEQ multiplex PCR, and TCRdb holds only the in-frame ones, with some missing. The sample lists about 250,000 clones; 45% to 70% were seen once. Documented treatment: oral pan-JAK inhibitor, 5-10 mg twice daily. The study, taken as a whole, reports: Tofacitinib produced a significant decrease in scalp clonality and in expanded CD8+ clones among the top 100. While tofacitinib was given, many expanded lesional clones persisted in scalp and blood.

The TCR comes from a human donor with alopecia areata. The source was CD4+ T cells sorted from blood, collected at week 52, from a patient treated with tofacitinib.

The CDR3 spells CASSLGDTLNTEAFF. The CDR3 region has the DNA TGCGCCAGCAGCCTCGGGGACACCCTGAACACTGAAGCTTTCTTT. V gene TRBV4-1 combines with J gene TRBJ1-1; a possible D gene is TRBD1 (6 bases). The CDR3 spans 15 residues. Trimming left V 4 bases short and J 0 bases short, with 12 bases between. CDR1 MGHRA and CDR2 YSYEKL come from the germline V gene.